The 17 T cell receptor beta chains below come from one sample, sequenced in a study of blood T cell repertoires in COVID-19 (TCRdb year 2020). The library was built by means of the immunoSEQ multiplex PCR assay. Entries here come from immuneACCESS through TCRdb and include only in-frame sequences with V and J called. Some clones fail to appear in such tables; in the studies checked, an unresolved V gene covers under half of the shortfall, and the cause of the remainder is unknown. The sample table lists about 77,000 clones, 75% to 85% of them with a count of one. The top ten clonotypes cover under 5.5% of the sample. Sequences were obtained from peripheral blood. Receptor source: a woman in her 70s with acute or convalescent COVID-19.

The chain employs TRBV21-1 and TRBJ1-4; the table names TRBD1, a call not compared with the DNA. TRBV21-1 corresponds to a pseudogene. The CDR3 has 18 amino acids. The CDR3 nucleotides read TGTGCCAGCAGCTTCAAGGTCAGGCCAGGGACAGTCAATGAAAAACTGTTTTTT. Translation: CASSFKVRPGTVNEKLFF.

The CDR3 region has the DNA TGTGCCAGCAGCCCGGGACAGGGCTACGAGCAGTACTTC. This translates into CASSPGQGYEQYF. V and J are TRBV7-9 and TRBJ2-7; TRBD1 matches at 9 bases. Germline CDR1 is SEHNR and CDR2 is FQNEAQ (reference sequence). The junction had 2 bases not matched to a gene; V was cut back by 5 bases and J by 3 bases. CDR3 length: 13 amino acids.

This clone was picked up one time. V usage is TRBV12-3 or TRBV12-4 and J usage is TRBJ2-7; D not certain. V gave up 3 bases and J gave up 0 bases, with 6 bases separating them. The CDR3 has 13 residues. DNA for the CDR3: TGTGCCAGCAGTTTCCCGGGCTCCTACGAGCAGTACTTC. Translating gives CASSFPGSYEQYF.

This clone was picked up a small number of times. The V gene is TRBV24-1, the J gene TRBJ1-2, with D perhaps matching TRBD1 (5 bases). This CDR3 has 11 amino acids. Per the germline V gene, CDR1 is KGHDR and CDR2 is SFDVKD. Between the trimmed V and J ends, which lost 9 bases and 9 bases, there was a span of 13 bases. For the CDR3, the DNA is TGTGCCACCGCCAGGGACTTTCGCTACACCTTC. Translated: CATARDFRYTF.

The genes are TRBV7-3 and TRBJ1-1; 10 nucleotides match TRBD1. V shed 5 bases, J shed 3 bases, and the junction held 9 bases outside the gene matches. This CDR3 spans 16 amino acids. Germline CDR1 is SGHTA and CDR2 is FQGTGA. The CDR3, as DNA: TGTGCCAGCAGCGCTAGGGACAGGGGATTCGACACTGAAGCTTTCTTT. Its protein product is CASSARDRGFDTEAFF.

The chain employs TRBV5-5 and TRBJ1-4; D gene ambiguous. The CDR3 loop spans 15 amino acids. The germline V and J ends were trimmed by 0 bases and 3 bases, with 9 bases remaining between them. Germline V gives CDR1 SGHKS, CDR2 YYEKEE (reference sequence). CDR3: CASSLVEISNEKLFF. The CDR3 bases are TGTGCCAGCAGCTTGGTAGAAATCTCTAATGAAAAACTGTTTTTT.

The chain carries TRBV27 and TRBJ2-1; D is unclear. CDR1 is MNHEY and CDR2 is SMNVEV in the germline V gene (reference sequence). The ends were cut back, 3 bases at V and 8 bases at J, with 5 bases in the middle. This CDR3 spans 11 amino acids. For the CDR3, the DNA is TGTGCCAGCAGTTTTCTCGATGAGCAGTTCTTC. Its translation is CASSFLDEQFF.

The rearrangement joins TRBV7-2 to TRBJ2-5; 12 nucleotides line up with TRBD2. The CDR3 consists of 16 residues. The V and J ends lost 4 bases and 2 bases, in that order; junction bases with no gene match: 5. Germline V gives CDR1 SGHTA, CDR2 FQGNSA. CDR3: CASSSLAGGRQETQYF. Here the CDR3 DNA reads TGTGCCAGCAGCTCCCTAGCGGGGGGGCGACAAGAGACCCAGTACTTC.

The J gene is TRBJ1-2, the V gene TRBV7-2, with 12 nucleotides matching TRBD1. Germline V CDR1 and CDR2: SGHTA, FQGNSA. The CDR3 extends over 15 amino acids. Trimming at V came to 8 bases and at J to 2 bases, leaving 6 bases not matched to a gene. This chain's CDR3 is CASGGGQGANYGYTF. Written as DNA, the CDR3 is TGTGCCAGCGGAGGGGGACAGGGGGCAAACTATGGCTACACCTTC.

This chain uses TRBV29-1 with TRBJ2-7, with 10 nucleotides matching TRBD2. This CDR3 has 14 amino acids. Germline values: CDR1 SQVTM, CDR2 ANQGSEA. V lost 1 base to trimming and J lost 4 bases; unmatched junction nucleotides: 4. CDR3 region: CSVEGLAGEYEQYF. Here the CDR3 DNA reads TGCAGCGTTGAAGGGCTAGCGGGGGAGTACGAGCAGTACTTC.

The rearrangement links TRBV3-1 (or the pseudogene TRBV3-2) to TRBJ2-7, with TRBD1 identical over 7 bases. The germline CDR1 and CDR2 sequences are LGHDT and YNNKEL (reference sequence). V was clipped by 5 bases and J by 4 bases; unmatched bases: 8. The CDR3 is made up of 14 amino acids. The CDR3 DNA reads TGTGCCAGCAGCGGACGACAGGGCGGGTACGAGCAGTACTTC. Its translation is CASSGRQGGYEQYF.

The chain links TRBV2 to TRBJ1-2; 7 bases agree with TRBD1. Germline CDR1 is SNHLY and CDR2 is FYNNEI. The CDR3 spans 12 residues. With V trimmed by 10 bases and J by 6 bases, 8 bases remained unmatched. This CDR3 reads CAIRQGWDGYTF. Written as DNA, the CDR3 is TGTGCCATAAGACAGGGTTGGGATGGCTACACCTTC.

The chain recombines TRBV3-1 (or the pseudogene TRBV3-2) with TRBJ2-4, with D possibly matching TRBD1 (5 bases). Trimming left V 7 bases short and J 3 bases short, with 10 bases between. Germline CDR1 reads LGHDT; CDR2 reads YNNKEL (reference sequence). This CDR3 spans 13 amino acids. DNA for the CDR3: TGTGCCAGCACCCAGGGCTACAAAAACATTCAGTACTTC. Residues: CASTQGYKNIQYF.

This clone was counted a single time. This rearrangement joins TRBV9 to TRBJ2-1; 8 nucleotides match TRBD2. The CDR3 totals 15 residues. Germline CDR1 SGDLS, CDR2 YYNGEE. J gave up 3 bases and V 2 bases, and 4 bases lay outside the gene matches. The chain's CDR3 is CASSVTGGFYNEQFF. For the CDR3, the DNA is TGTGCCAGCAGCGTTACGGGGGGGTTCTACAATGAGCAGTTCTTC. The full variable domain, rest sourced from reference TRBV9 and TRBJ2-1, is DSGVTQTPKHLITATGQRVTLRCSPRSGDLSVYWYQQSLDQGLQFLIQYYNGEERAKGNILERFSAQQFPDLHSELNLSSLELGDSALYFCASSVTGGFYNEQFFGPGTRLTVL.

The chain links TRBV11-3 to TRBJ2-1, with 9 bases fitting TRBD1. This CDR3 is built from 15 residues. The germline V gene has CDR1 SGHNT and CDR2 YENEEA. The V gene end was trimmed by 4 bases and the J gene end by 3 bases; junction bases not matched to a gene: 4. Here the CDR3 DNA reads TGTGCCAGCAGCTCCCCGGACAGGGGCTACAATGAGCAGTTCTTC. As protein: CASSSPDRGYNEQFF.

The chain carries TRBV7-9 and TRBJ1-6; TRBD1 might be the D (5 bases). The germline V gene has CDR1 SEHNR and CDR2 FQNEAQ (reference sequence). V shed 1 base and J shed 10 bases, with 11 bases lying between them. This CDR3 is 14 amino acids long. This CDR3 is CASSLDRLRSPLHF. The CDR3 DNA reads as TGTGCCAGCAGCTTAGACAGGTTGCGGTCACCCCTCCACTTT. Using reference TRBV7-9 and TRBJ1-6 for the parts outside the CDR3, the full variable domain is DTGVSQNPRHKITKRGQNVTFRCDPISEHNRLYWYRQTLGQGPEFLTYFQNEAQLEKSRLLSDRFSAERPKGSFSTLEIQRTEQGDSAMYLCASSLDRLRSPLHFGNGTRLTVT.

A single count supports this clone. The chain carries TRBV19 and TRBJ1-1, with 9 bases lining up with TRBD1. The CDR3 spans 14 residues. The V and J ends lost 5 bases and 2 bases, in that order; junction bases with no gene match: 3. Germline V gene lookup returns CDR1 LNHDA and CDR2 SQIVND (reference sequence). In DNA, the CDR3 is TGTGCCAGTAGTCGACAGGGGGATAACACTGAAGCTTTCTTT. Its translation: CASSRQGDNTEAFF.